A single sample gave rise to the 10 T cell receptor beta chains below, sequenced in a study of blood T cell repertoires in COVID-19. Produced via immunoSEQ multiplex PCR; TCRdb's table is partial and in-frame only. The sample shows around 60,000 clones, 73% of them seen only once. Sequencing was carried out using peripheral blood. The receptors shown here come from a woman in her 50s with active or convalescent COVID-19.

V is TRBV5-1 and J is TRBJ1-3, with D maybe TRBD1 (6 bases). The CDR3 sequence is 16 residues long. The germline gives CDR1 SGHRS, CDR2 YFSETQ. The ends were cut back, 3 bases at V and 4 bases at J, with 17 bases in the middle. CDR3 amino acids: CASSSFSTGSGNTIYF. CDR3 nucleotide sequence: TGCGCCAGCAGCTCATTCTCGACAGGTTCCGGAAACACCATATATTTT.

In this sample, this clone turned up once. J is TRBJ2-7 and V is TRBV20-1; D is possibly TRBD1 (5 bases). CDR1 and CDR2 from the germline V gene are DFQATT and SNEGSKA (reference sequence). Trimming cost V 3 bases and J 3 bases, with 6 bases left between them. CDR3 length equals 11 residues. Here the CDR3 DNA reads TGCAGTGCTAGGGACAACTACGAGCAGTACTTC. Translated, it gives CSARDNYEQYF.

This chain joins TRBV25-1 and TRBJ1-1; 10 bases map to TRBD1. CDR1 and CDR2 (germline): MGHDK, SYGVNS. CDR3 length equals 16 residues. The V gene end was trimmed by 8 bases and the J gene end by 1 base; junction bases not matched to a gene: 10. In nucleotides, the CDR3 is TGTGCCAGCCGACACGCCGGGACAGGGGAGAACACTGAAGCTTTCTTT. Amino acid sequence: CASRHAGTGENTEAFF.

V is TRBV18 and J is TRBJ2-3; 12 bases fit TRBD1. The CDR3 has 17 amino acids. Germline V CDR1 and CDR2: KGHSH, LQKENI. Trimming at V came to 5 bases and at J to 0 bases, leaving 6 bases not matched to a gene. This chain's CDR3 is CASSRGTGGSSTDTQYF. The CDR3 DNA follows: TGTGCCAGCTCAAGAGGGACAGGGGGCTCTAGCACAGATACGCAGTATTTT.

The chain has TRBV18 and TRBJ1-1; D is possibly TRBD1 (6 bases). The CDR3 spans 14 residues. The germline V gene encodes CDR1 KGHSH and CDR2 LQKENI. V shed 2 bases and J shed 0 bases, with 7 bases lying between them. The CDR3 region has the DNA TGTGCCAGCTCACCAACAGGGATGAACACTGAAGCTTTCTTT. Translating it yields CASSPTGMNTEAFF. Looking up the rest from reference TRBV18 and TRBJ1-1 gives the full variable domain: NAGVMQNPRHLVRRRGQEARLRCSPMKGHSHVYWYRQLPEEGLKFMVYLQKENIIDESGMPKERFSAEFPKEGPSILRIQQVVRGDSAAYFCASSPTGMNTEAFFGQGTRLTVV.

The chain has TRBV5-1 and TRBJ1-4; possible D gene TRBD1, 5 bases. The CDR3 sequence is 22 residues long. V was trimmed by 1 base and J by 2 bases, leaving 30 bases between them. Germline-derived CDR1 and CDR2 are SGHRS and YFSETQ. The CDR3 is CASSLRGPDFGRGGCTNEKLFF. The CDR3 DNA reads TGCGCCAGCAGCTTGCGCGGCCCCGATTTCGGCCGCGGGGGTTGTACTAATGAAAAACTGTTTTTT.

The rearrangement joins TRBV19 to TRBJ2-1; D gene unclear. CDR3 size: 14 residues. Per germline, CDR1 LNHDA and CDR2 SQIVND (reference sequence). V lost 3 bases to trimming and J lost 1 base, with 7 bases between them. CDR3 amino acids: CASSISSSYNEQFF. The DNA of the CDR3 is TGTGCCAGTAGTATCTCGAGTTCCTACAATGAGCAGTTCTTC. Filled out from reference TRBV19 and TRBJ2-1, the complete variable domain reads DGGITQSPKYLFRKEGQNVTLSCEQNLNHDAMYWYRQDPGQGLRLIYYSQIVNDFQKGDIAEGYSVSREKKESFPLTVTSAQKNPTAFYLCASSISSSYNEQFFGPGTRLTVL.

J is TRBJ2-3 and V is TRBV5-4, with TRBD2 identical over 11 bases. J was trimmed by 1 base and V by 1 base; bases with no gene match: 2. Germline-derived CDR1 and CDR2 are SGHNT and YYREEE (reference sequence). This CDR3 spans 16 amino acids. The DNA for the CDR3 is TGTGCCAGCAGCTTGCGACTAGCGGGGCGCACAGATACGCAGTATTTT. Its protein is CASSLRLAGRTDTQYF.

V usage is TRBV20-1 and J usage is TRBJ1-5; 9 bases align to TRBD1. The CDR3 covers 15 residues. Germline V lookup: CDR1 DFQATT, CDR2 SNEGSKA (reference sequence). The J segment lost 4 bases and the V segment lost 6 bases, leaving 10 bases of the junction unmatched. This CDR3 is CSASGGQGTNQPQHF. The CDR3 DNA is TGCAGTGCGAGTGGGGGACAGGGCACTAATCAGCCCCAGCATTTT.

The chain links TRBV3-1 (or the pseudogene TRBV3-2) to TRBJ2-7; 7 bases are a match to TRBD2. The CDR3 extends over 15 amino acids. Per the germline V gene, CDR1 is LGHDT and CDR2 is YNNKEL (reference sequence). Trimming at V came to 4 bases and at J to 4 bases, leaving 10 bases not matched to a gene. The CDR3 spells CASSRGTIQTYEQYF. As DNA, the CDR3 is TGTGCCAGCAGCCGAGGGACTATACAAACTTACGAGCAGTACTTC.